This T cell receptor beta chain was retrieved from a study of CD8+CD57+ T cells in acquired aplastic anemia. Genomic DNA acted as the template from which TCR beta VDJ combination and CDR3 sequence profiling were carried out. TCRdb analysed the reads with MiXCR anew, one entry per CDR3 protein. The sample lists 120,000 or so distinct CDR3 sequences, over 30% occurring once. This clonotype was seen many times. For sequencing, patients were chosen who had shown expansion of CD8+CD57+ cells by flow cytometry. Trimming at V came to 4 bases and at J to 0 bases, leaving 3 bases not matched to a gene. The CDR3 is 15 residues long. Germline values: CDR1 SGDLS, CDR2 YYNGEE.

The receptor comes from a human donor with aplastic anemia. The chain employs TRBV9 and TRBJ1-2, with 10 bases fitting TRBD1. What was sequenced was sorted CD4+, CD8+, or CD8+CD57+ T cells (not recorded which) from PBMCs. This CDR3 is CASSIGQGANYGYTF. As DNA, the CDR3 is TGTGCCAGCAGCATCGGACAGGGGGCTAACTATGGCTACACCTTC.